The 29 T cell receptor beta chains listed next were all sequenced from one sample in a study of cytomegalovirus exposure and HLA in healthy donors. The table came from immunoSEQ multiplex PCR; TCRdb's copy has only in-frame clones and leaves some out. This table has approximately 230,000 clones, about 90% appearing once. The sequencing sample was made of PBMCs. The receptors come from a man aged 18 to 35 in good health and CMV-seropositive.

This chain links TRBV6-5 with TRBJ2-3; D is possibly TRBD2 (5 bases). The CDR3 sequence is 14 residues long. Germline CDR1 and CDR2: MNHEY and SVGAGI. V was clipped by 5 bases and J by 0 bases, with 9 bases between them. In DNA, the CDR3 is TGTGCCAGCAGTAGGCGGGCTAGCACAGATACGCAGTATTTT. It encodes CASSRRASTDTQYF.

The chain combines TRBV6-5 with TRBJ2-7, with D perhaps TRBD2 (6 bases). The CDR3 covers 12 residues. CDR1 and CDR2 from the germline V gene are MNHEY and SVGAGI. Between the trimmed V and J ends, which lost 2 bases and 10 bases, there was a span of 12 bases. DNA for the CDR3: TGTGCCAGCAGTTACGTCGGAGGGTCACAGTACTTC. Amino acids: CASSYVGGSQYF.

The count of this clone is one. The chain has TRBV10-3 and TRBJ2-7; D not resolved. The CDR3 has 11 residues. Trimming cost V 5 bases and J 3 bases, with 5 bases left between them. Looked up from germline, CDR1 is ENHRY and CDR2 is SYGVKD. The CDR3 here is CAISSNYEQYF. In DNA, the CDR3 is TGTGCCATCAGTTCCAACTACGAGCAGTACTTC.

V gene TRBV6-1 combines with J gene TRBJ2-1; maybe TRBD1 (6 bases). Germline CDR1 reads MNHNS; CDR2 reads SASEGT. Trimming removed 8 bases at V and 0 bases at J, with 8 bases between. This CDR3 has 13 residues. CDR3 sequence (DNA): TGTGCCAGCCAGGGGAGCTCCTACAATGAGCAGTTCTTC. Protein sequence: CASQGSSYNEQFF.

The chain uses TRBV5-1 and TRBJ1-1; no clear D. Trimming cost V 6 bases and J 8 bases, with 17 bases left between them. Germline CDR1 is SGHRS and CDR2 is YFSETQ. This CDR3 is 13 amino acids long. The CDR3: CASKASNDDEAFF. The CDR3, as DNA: TGCGCCAGCAAGGCCAGTAACGATGACGAAGCTTTCTTT.

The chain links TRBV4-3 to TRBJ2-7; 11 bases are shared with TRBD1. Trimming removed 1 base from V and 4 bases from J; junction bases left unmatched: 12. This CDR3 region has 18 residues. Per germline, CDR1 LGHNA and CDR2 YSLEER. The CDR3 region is CASSQVSSGQGATYEQYF. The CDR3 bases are TGCGCCAGCAGCCAAGTCTCTTCAGGACAGGGGGCAACGTACGAGCAGTACTTC.

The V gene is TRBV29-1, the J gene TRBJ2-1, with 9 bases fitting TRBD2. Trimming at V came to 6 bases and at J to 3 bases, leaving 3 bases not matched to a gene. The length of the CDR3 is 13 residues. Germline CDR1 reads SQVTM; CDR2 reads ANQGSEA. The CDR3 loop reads CSVRTSDYNEQFF. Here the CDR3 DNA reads TGCAGCGTGCGGACTAGCGACTACAATGAGCAGTTCTTC.

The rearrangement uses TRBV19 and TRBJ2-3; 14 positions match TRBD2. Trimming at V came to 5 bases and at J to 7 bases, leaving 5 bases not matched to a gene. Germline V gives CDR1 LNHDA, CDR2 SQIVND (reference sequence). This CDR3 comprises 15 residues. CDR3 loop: CASSARTSGRHTQYF. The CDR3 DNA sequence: TGTGCCAGTAGTGCCCGGACTAGCGGGAGGCATACGCAGTATTTT.

CDR3: CASSRSGGGYTF. DNA of the CDR3: TGTGCCAGCTCCCGAAGCGGAGGCGGCTACACCTTC. J is TRBJ1-2 and V is TRBV18; D unresolved. The CDR3 has 12 residues. Per germline, CDR1 KGHSH and CDR2 LQKENI. The V end lost 6 bases, the J end lost 8 bases, and 13 bases lay between the germline ends.

CDR3 sequence (DNA): TGTGCCAGCAGCTCTTTCTCCTTGGGACTAGCGGGCTATGAGCAGTTCTTC. Translated, it gives CASSSFSLGLAGYEQFF. The chain employs TRBV27 and TRBJ2-1; TRBD2 aligns across 12 bases. Trimming took 6 bases from V and 8 from J; bases not matched to a gene: 14. The CDR3 is made up of 17 amino acids. The germline V gene encodes CDR1 MNHEY and CDR2 SMNVEV (reference sequence).

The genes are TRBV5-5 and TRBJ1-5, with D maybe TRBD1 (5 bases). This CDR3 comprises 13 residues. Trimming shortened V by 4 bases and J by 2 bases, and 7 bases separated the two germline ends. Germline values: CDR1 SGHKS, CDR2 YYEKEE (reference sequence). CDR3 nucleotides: TGTGCCAGCAGCCTACAGGGCAATCAGCCCCAGCATTTT. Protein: CASSLQGNQPQHF.

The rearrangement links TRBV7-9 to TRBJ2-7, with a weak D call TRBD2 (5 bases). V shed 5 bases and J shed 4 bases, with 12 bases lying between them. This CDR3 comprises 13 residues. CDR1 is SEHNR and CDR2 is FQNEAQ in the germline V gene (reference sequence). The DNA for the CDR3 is TGTGCCAGCAGCCGGGGTCCCCGTTACGAGCAGTACTTC. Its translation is CASSRGPRYEQYF. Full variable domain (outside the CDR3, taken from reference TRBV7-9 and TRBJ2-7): DTGVSQNPRHKITKRGQNVTFRCDPISEHNRLYWYRQTLGQGPEFLTYFQNEAQLEKSRLLSDRFSAERPKGSFSTLEIQRTEQGDSAMYLCASSRGPRYEQYFGPGTRLTVT.

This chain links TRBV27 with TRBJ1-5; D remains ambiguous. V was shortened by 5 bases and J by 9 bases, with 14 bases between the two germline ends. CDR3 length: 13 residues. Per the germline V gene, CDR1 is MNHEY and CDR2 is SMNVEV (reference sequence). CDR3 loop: CASSPRTGGPQHF. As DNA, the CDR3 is TGTGCCAGCAGTCCGAGGACCGGAGGGCCCCAGCATTTT.

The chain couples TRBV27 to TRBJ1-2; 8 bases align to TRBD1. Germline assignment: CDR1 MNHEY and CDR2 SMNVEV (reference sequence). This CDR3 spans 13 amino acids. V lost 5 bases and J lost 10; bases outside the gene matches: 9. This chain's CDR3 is CASSPRTGNVYTF. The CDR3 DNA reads TGTGCCAGCAGTCCCCGGACAGGGAACGTCTACACCTTC.

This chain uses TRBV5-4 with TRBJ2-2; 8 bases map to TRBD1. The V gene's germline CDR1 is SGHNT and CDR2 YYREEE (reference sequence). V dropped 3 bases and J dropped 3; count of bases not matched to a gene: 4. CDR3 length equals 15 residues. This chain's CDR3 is CASSSGQGYTGELFF. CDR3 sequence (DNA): TGTGCCAGCAGCTCCGGACAGGGTTACACCGGGGAGCTGTTTTTT.

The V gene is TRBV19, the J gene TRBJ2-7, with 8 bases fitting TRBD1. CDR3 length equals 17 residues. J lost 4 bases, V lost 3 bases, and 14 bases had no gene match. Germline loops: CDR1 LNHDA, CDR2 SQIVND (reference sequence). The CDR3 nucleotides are TGTGCCAGTAGTATCCGGGCCAGGGGGCAAAAATCTTACGAGCAGTACTTC. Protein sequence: CASSIRARGQKSYEQYF.

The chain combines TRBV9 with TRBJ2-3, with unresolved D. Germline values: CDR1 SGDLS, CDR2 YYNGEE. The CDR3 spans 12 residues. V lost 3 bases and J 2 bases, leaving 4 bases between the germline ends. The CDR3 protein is CASSAHTDTQYF. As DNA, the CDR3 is TGTGCCAGCAGCGCACACACAGATACGCAGTATTTT.

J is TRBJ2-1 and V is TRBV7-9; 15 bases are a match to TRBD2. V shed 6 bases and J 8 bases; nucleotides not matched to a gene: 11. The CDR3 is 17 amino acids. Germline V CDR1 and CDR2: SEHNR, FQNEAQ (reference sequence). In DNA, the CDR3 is TGTGCCAGCAGACAAGGACTAGCGGGAGGGCCTTCTTATGAGCAGTTCTTC. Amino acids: CASRQGLAGGPSYEQFF.

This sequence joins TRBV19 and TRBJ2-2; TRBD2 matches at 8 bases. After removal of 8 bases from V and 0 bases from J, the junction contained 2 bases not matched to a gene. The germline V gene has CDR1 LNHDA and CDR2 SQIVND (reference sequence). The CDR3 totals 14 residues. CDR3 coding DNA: TGTGCCAGTCGACTAGCGACGAACACCGGGGAGCTGTTTTTT. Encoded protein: CASRLATNTGELFF.

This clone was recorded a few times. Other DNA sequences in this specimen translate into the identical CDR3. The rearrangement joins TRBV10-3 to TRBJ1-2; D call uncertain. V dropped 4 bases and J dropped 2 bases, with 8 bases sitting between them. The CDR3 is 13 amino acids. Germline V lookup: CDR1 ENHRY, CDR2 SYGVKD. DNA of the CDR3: TGTGCCATCAGTGTCAACAGCAACTATGGCTACACCTTC. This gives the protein CAISVNSNYGYTF.

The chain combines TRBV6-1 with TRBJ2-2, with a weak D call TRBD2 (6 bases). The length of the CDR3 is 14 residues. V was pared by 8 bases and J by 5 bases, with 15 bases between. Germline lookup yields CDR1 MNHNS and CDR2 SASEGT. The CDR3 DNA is TGTGCCAGCGGTACCGGGAGTTTAACCGGGGAGCTGTTTTTT. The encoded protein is CASGTGSLTGELFF.

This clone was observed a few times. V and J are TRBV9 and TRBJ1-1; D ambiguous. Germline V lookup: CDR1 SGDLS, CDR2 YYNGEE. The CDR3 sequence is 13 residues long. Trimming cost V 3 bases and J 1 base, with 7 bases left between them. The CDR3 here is CASSAQPNTEAFF. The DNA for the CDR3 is TGTGCCAGCAGCGCCCAACCGAACACTGAAGCTTTCTTT.

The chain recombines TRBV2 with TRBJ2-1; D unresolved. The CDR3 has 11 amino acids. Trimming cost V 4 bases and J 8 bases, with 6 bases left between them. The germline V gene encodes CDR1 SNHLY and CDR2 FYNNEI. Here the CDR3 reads CASSGRYEQFF. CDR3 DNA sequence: TGTGCCAGCAGTGGAAGGTATGAGCAGTTCTTC.

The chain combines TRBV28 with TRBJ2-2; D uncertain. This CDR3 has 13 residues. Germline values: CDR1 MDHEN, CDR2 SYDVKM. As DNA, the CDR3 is TGTGTTTCCCACGACCTTACCACCGGGGAGCTGTTTTTT. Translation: CVSHDLTTGELFF.

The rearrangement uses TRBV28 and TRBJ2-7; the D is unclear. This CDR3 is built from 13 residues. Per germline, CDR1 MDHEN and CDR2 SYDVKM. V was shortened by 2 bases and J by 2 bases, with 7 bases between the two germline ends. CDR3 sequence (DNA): TGTGCCAGCAGTTTAGGGCAGACCTACGAGCAGTACTTC. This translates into CASSLGQTYEQYF. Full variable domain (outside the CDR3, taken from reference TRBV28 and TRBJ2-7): DVKVTQSSRYLVKRTGEKVFLECVQDMDHENMFWYRQDPGLGLRLIYFSYDVKMKEKGDIPEGYSVSREKKERFSLILESASTNQTSMYLCASSLGQTYEQYFGPGTRLTVT.

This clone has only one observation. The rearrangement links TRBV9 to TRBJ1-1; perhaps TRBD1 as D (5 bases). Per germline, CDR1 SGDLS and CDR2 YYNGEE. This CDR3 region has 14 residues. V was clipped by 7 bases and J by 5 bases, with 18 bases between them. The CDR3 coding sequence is TGTGCCAGCTGGGCCGTTGGGGGGTGGACTGAAGCTTTCTTT. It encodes CASWAVGGWTEAFF.

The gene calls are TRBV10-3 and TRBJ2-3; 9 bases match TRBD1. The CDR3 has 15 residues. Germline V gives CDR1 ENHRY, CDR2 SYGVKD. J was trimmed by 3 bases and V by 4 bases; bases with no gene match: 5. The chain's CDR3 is CAISARDRETDTQYF. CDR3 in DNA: TGTGCCATCAGTGCTCGGGACAGGGAGACAGATACGCAGTATTTT.

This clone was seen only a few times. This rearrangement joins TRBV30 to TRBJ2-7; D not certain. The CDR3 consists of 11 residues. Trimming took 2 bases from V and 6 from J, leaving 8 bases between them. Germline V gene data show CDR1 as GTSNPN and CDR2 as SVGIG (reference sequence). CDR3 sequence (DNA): TGTGCCTGGAGTAATTACGTCGAGCAGTACTTC. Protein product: CAWSNYVEQYF.

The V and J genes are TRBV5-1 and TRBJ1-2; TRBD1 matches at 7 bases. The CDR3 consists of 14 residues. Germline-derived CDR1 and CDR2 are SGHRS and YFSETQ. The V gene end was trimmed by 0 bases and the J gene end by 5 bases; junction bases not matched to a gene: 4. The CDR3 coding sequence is TGCGCCAGCAGCTTGGAGGGACAGAGATATGGCTACACCTTC. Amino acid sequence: CASSLEGQRYGYTF.